This is a list of T cell receptor beta chains from one sample in a study of blood T cells in healthy people across ages. Via MiXCR, TCRdb re-called the 5' RACE reads, giving one row per CDR3 protein. The sample has 550,000 to 600,000 distinct CDR3 sequences, approximately 30% seen once; the top ten hold about a fifth. Sequenced input: blood. The source of these receptors is a woman in her 70s in good health. Each CDR3 is given with its conserved first and last residue. The D gene is left open where the match is weak. The size entry is marked missing in some rows and otherwise reads once, few, many or a size class.

TRBV20-1,few,-,TRBJ1-4,CSARPIPGAAYEKLFF,TGCAGTGCTAGACCAATACCCGGGGCAGCCTATGAAAAACTGTTTTTT
TRBV5-1,few,TRBD1,TRBJ1-1,CASSLGAGGVTEAFF,TGCGCCAGCAGCTTGGGTGCAGGGGGCGTCACTGAAGCTTTCTTT
TRBV27,-,-,TRBJ2-3,CASSDTSPSTDTQYF,TGTGCCAGCAGTGACACCAGCCCCAGCACAGATACGCAGTATTTT
TRBV2,-,TRBD1,TRBJ1-5,CASSEYGTDNQPQHF,TGTGCCAGCAGTGAATACGGGACAGACAATCAGCCCCAGCATTTT
TRBV5-6,-,-,TRBJ1-1,CASSLEGWTEAFF,TGTGCCAGCAGCTTGGAGGGTTGGACTGAAGCTTTCTTT
TRBV19,-,TRBD1,TRBJ1-3,CARSDGRGSYSGNTIYF,TGTGCCCGTAGTGATGGCAGGGGGTCTTACTCTGGAAACACCATATATTTT
TRBV7-2,few,-,TRBJ1-5,CASSLRFGLNQPQHF,TGTGCCAGCAGCCTACGCTTCGGGCTCAATCAGCCCCAGCATTTT
TRBV6-5,-,-,TRBJ1-3,CASSLTVHSGNTIYF,TGTGCCAGCAGCCTGACGGTCCACTCTGGAAACACCATATATTTT
TRBV25-1,many,TRBD2,TRBJ2-7,CASSDSAAGVWEQYF,TGTGCCAGCAGTGATTCTGCGGCGGGGGTGTGGGAGCAGTACTTC
TRBV30,-,-,TRBJ1-6,CAWSVGVWTLDSPLHF,TGTGCCTGGAGTGTCGGAGTGTGGACCTTGGATTCACCCCTCCACTTT
TRBV6-5,-,TRBD1,TRBJ2-5,CASSTNRGRETQYF,TGTGCCAGCAGCACAAACAGGGGGCGTGAGACCCAGTACTTC
TRBV7-9,-,TRBD1,TRBJ2-5,CASSPGQTGTQLAETQYF,TGTGCCAGCAGCCCGGGACAGACAGGAACACAGTTGGCGGAAACCCAGTACTTC
TRBV19,-,-,TRBJ1-2,CASSVIGTNYGYTF,TGTGCCAGTAGTGTTATCGGAACTAACTATGGCTACACCTTC
TRBV6-1,-,TRBD1,TRBJ1-2,CASSGGDRESDGYTF,TGTGCCAGCAGTGGGGGGGACAGGGAATCGGATGGCTACACCTTC
TRBV2,-,TRBD2,TRBJ2-1,CASFSGGAGNEQFF,TGTGCCAGCTTTAGCGGGGGGGCGGGGAATGAGCAGTTCTTC
TRBV11-2,-,-,TRBJ2-1,CASSSSLLTVSYNEQFF,TGTGCCAGCAGCTCCAGCCTTTTAACCGTCTCCTACAATGAGCAGTTCTTC